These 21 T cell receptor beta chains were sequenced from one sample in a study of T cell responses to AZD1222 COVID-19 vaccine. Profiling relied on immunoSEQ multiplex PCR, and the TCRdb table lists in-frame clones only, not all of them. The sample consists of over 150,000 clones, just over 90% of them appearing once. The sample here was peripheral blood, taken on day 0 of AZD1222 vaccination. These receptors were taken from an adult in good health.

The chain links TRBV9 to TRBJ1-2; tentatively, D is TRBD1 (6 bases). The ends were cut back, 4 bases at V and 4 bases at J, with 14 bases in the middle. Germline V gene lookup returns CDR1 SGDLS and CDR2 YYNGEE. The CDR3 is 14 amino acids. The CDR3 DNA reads TGTGCCAGCAGCTACCGAGGGGGGGCCTATGGCTACACCTTC. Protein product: CASSYRGGAYGYTF. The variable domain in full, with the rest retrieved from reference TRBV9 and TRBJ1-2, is DSGVTQTPKHLITATGQRVTLRCSPRSGDLSVYWYQQSLDQGLQFLIQYYNGEERAKGNILERFSAQQFPDLHSELNLSSLELGDSALYFCASSYRGGAYGYTFGSGTRLTVV.

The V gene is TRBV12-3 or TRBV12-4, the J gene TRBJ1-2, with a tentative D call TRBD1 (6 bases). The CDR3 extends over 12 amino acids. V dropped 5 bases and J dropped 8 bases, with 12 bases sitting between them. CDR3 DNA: TGTGCCAGCAGTCTCGGGGGCGAGGGCTACACCTTC. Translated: CASSLGGEGYTF.

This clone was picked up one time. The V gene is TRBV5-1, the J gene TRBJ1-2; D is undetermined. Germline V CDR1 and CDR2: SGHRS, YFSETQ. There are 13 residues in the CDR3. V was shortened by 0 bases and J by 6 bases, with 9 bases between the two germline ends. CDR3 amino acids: CASSLGGGHGYTF. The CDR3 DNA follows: TGCGCCAGCAGCTTGGGGGGAGGACATGGCTACACCTTC.

The CDR3 DNA reads TGTGCCAGCAGCTTACAGACACAAGAGACCCAGTACTTC. It encodes CASSLQTQETQYF. This rearrangement joins TRBV5-6 to TRBJ2-5; D is unclear. V was cut by 2 bases and J by 2 bases, with 7 bases left in between. The CDR3 contains 13 residues. Germline V gene sequence: CDR1 SGHDT, CDR2 YYEEEE.

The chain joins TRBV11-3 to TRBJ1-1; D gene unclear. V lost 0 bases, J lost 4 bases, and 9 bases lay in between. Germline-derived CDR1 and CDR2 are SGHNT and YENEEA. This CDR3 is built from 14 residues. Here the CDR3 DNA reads TGTGCCAGCAGCTTAGAAGGCCGAGCCACTGAAGCTTTCTTT. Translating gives CASSLEGRATEAFF.

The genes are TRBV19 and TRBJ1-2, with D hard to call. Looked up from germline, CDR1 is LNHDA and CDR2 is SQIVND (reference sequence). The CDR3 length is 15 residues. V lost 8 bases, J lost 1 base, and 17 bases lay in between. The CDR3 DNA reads TGTGCCAGTCTACCCGGCCCAGGAGGTAACTATGGCTACACCTTC. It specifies CASLPGPGGNYGYTF.

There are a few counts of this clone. CDR3 DNA sequence: TGTGCCAGCAGCCCCCTCAACTCAGGGGGCCTCAATCAGCCCCAGCATTTT. Residues: CASSPLNSGGLNQPQHF. This chain uses TRBV11-2 with TRBJ1-5; 8 bases fit TRBD1. The V and J ends lost 5 bases and 3 bases, in that order; junction bases with no gene match: 12. The CDR3 spans 17 residues. Germline CDR1 and CDR2: SGHAT and FQNNGV.

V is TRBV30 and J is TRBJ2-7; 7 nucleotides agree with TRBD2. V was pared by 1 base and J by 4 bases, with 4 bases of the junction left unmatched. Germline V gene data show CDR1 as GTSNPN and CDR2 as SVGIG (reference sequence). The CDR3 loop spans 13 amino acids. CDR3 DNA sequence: TGTGCCTGGAGTGGAGGCGGGGGTTACGAGCAGTACTTC. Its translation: CAWSGGGGYEQYF.

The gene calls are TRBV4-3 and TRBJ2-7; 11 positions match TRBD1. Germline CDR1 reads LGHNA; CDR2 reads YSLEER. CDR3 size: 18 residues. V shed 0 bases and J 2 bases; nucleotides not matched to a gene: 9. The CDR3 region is CASSQDSEGQGGPYEQYF. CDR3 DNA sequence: TGCGCCAGCAGCCAAGATTCCGAGGGACAGGGGGGCCCCTACGAGCAGTACTTC.

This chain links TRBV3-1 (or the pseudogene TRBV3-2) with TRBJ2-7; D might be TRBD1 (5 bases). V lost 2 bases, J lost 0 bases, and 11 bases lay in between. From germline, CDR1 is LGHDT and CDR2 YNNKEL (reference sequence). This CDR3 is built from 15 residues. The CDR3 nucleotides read TGTGCCAGCAGCCAACTGGGGCAGAGCTCCTACGAGCAGTACTTC. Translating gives CASSQLGQSSYEQYF.

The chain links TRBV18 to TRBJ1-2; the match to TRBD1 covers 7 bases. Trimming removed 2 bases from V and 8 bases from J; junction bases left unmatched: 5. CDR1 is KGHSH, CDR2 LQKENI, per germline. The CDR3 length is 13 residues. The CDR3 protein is CASSPGSQGGYTF. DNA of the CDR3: TGTGCCAGCTCACCAGGCTCACAGGGGGGCTACACCTTC.

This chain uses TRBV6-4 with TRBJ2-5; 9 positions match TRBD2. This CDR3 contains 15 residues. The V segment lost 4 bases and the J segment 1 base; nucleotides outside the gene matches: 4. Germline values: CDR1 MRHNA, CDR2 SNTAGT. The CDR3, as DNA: TGTGCCAGCAGTGCGGCTAGCGGGGCCCAAGAGACCCAGTACTTC. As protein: CASSAASGAQETQYF.

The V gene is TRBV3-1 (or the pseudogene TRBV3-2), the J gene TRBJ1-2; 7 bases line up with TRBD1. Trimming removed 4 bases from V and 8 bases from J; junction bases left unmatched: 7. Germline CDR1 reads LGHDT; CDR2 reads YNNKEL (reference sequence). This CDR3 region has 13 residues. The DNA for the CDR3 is TGTGCCAGCAGCCCAAGACAGGGAGGAGGCTACACCTTC. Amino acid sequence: CASSPRQGGGYTF.

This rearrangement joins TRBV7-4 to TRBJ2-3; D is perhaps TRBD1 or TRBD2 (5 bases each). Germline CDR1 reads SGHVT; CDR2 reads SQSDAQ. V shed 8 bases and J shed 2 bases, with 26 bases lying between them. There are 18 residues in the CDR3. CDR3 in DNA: TGTGCCAGCGGGACCTATTTACTGGACTCTAGGCCCACAGATACGCAGTATTTT. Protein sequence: CASGTYLLDSRPTDTQYF.

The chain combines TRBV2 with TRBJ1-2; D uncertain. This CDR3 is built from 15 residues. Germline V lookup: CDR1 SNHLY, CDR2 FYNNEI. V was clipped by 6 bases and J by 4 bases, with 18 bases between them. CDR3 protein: CASRKEVGEGYGYTF. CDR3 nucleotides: TGTGCCAGCAGAAAAGAGGTCGGGGAGGGCTATGGCTACACCTTC.

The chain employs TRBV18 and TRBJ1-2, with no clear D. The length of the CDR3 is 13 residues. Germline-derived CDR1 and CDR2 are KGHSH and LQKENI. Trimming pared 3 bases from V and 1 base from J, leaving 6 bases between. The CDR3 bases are TGTGCCAGCTCACCTGGGGTTAACTATGGCTACACCTTC. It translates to CASSPGVNYGYTF. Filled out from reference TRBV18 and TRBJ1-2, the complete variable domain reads NAGVMQNPRHLVRRRGQEARLRCSPMKGHSHVYWYRQLPEEGLKFMVYLQKENIIDESGMPKERFSAEFPKEGPSILRIQQVVRGDSAAYFCASSPGVNYGYTFGSGTRLTVV.

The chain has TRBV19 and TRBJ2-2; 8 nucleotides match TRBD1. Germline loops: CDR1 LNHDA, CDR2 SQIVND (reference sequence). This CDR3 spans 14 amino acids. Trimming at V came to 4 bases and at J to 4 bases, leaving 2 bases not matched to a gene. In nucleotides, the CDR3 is TGTGCCAGTAGTAAGGACAGGGCCACCGGGGAGCTGTTTTTT. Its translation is CASSKDRATGELFF.

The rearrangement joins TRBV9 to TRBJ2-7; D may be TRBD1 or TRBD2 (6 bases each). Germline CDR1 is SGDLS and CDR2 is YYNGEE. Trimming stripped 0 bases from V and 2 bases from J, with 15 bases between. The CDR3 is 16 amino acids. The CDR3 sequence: CASSVAGGGPPYEQYF. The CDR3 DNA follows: TGTGCCAGCAGCGTAGCTGGTGGGGGGCCACCCTACGAGCAGTACTTC.

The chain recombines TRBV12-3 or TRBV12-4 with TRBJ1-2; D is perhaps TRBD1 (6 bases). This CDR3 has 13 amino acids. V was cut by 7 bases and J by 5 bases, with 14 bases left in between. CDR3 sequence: CASTLGQTYGYTF. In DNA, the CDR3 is TGTGCCAGCACCCTCGGACAGACGTATGGCTACACCTTC.

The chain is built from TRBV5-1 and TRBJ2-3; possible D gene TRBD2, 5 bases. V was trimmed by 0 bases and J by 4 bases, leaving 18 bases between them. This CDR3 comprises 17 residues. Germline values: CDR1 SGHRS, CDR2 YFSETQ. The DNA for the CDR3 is TGCGCCAGCAGCTTGGGGTCTAGCTCGGTGGGTTCAGATACGCAGTATTTT. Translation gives CASSLGSSSVGSDTQYF.

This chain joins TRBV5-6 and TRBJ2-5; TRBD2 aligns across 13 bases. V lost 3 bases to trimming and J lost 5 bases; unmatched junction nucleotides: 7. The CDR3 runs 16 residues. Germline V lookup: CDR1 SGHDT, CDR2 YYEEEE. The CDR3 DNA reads TGTGCCAGCAGCTCGACTAGCGGGGGGCTGTGGGAGACCCAGTACTTC. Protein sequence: CASSSTSGGLWETQYF.